Sequencing of this TCR beta chain was carried out in a study of vaccination and CD4 T cells after COVID-19. Study-wide context: Overlapping spike peptides of SARS-CoV-2, HCoV-NL63, HCoV-OC43 and HCoV-229E stimulated the cells.

Treatment denoted: roughly 10-day PBMC culture with coronavirus spike peptide pools or control peptides (ViraFEST assay). ViraFEST used peptide pools to expand antigen-specific T cells, then sequenced TCRs. The study sequenced cultured CD4+ T cell DNA using the Oncomine TCR Beta short-read assay. TCRdb re-called the PCR reads through MiXCR, storing one row per CDR3 protein. The sample includes more than 15,000 distinct CDR3 sequences, around 45% seen only once; the top ten take roughly 14%. As for this clonotype: Its antigen is unidentified.

Study observations and caveats: Median SARS-CoV-2-reactive clonotype numbers rose nonsignificantly, about 20 to 40. With convalescent patients, a median about 86% of reactive clones emerged solely after vaccination.

Germline V gene sequence: CDR1 MNHNS, CDR2 SASEGT. CDR3 size: 11 residues. Trimming pared 6 bases from V and 10 bases from J, leaving 7 bases between. The specimen was CD4+ T cells from blood, cultured in vitro. This chain connects TRBV6-1 to TRBJ1-6; D is undetermined. The source of this sequence is a human donor who had recovered from COVID-19. The CDR3 protein is CASSNGSPLHF. CDR3 bases: TGTGCCAGCAGCAACGGGTCACCCCTCCACTTT.